This T cell receptor beta chain comes out of a study of CD8+ T cells in alopecia areata. Study-level points and caveats: Affected scalp, especially in alopecia totalis/universalis, had a higher clonality than normal scalp did.

This clone occurred a few times. Its target is not known. CDR3 size: 17 residues. CD4+ and CD8+ T cells were sorted from PBMCs. It was cDNA, reverse transcribed from extracted RNA, that served as the sequencing template. TCRdb's copy holds only in-frame clones and misses some; the assay was immunoSEQ multiplex PCR. The repertoire holds 110,000 or so clones, with under 40% as singletons. The chain links TRBV21-1 to TRBJ2-4; the table's D call TRBD1 went unverified against the DNA. TRBV21-1 has pseudogene status. The TCR comes from a human donor with alopecia areata. The sample comprised CD4+ T cells sorted from blood. CDR3: CASSKPPGHLITDIQYF. The CDR3 coding sequence is TGTGCCAGCAGCAAACCCCCAGGGCACCTGATTACCGACATTCAGTACTTC.